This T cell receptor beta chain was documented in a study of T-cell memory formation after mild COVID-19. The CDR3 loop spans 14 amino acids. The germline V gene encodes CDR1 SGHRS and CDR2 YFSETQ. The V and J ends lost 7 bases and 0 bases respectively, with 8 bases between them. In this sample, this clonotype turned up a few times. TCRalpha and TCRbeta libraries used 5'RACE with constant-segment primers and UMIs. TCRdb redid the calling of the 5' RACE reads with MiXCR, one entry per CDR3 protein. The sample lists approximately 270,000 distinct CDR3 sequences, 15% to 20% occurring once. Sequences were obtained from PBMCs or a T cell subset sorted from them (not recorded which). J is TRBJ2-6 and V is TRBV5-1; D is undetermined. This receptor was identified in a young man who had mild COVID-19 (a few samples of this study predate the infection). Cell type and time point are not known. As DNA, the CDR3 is TGCGCCAGCGCACAAGCCTCTGGGGCCAACGTCCTGACTTTC. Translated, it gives CASAQASGANVLTF.